The 17 T cell receptor beta chains reported below all come from one sample, sequenced in a study of T cell clonality in common variable immunodeficiency. The method was immunoSEQ multiplex PCR; TCRdb's version includes in-frame clones alone and lacks a portion of them. The table lists about 39,000 clones, no singletons, with around 2.7% in the top ten. Sequenced input: peripheral blood mononuclear cells. Source of these receptors: a person between 18 and 75 years old in good health.

Ten or more counts support this clone. The sequenced fragment ends 3 residues before the CDR3 boundary, so the rest is inferred from the germline J gene. J is TRBJ2-2 and V is TRBV7-6; D not resolved. This CDR3 region has 18 residues. Germline V gene sequence: CDR1 SGHVS, CDR2 FNYEAQ. Between the trimmed V and J ends, which lost 5 bases and 1 base, there was a span of 20 bases. CDR3 DNA (partial): TGTGCCAGCAGCCCCCCCTCGACAACTTTAATGAACACCGGGGAG. Translating it yields CASSPPSTTLMNTGE. The full CDR3 protein is CASSPPSTTLMNTGELFF.

This clone was observed at least ten times. The read finishes 3 residues shy of the CDR3 end, and the germline J gene is used to complete it. The rearrangement joins TRBV30 to TRBJ1-2; 7 nucleotides align to TRBD1. The CDR3 spans 13 residues. Germline CDR1 is GTSNPN and CDR2 is SVGIG (reference sequence). Here the CDR3 reads CAWTEGQDGRYTF. CDR3 DNA (partial): TGTGCCTGGACAGAAGGACAGGATGGCCGC.

This clone showed up many times. Read data end 3 residues before the CDR3 end; the end is taken from the germline J gene. The chain carries TRBV19 and TRBJ2-7, with TRBD1 as a possible D gene (5 bases). With 2 bases removed from V and 3 bases from J, the gap between germline ends came to 8 bases. The V gene's germline CDR1 is LNHDA and CDR2 SQIVND (reference sequence). The CDR3 sequence is 13 residues long. The CDR3 spells CASSIQGFYEQYF. The part of the CDR3 DNA that was read is TGTGCCAGTAGTATACAGGGCTTCTACGAG.

Concerning this clone: Coverage ceases 3 residues before the CDR3 finishes, and the germline J gene fills in the end. The chain is built from TRBV7-2 and TRBJ2-4; TRBD1 is a possible D gene (5 bases). The CDR3 covers 13 residues. In germline, CDR1 is SGHTA, CDR2 FQGNSA. The CDR3 bases that were read are TGTGCCAGCAGTATACGGACAAACTCTGGT. This sequence encodes CASSIRTNSG. The CDR3 in full is CASSIRTNSGQYF.

In this sample, this clone turned up many times. The read comes to an end 3 residues before the CDR3 does, leaving the germline J gene to fill in the end. The chain has TRBV20-1 and TRBJ2-3; D is ambiguous. Germline values: CDR1 DFQATT, CDR2 SNEGSKA (reference sequence). The CDR3 extends over 13 amino acids. CDR3 amino acids: CAAASRGSDTQYF. The part of the CDR3 DNA that was read is TGCGCGGCGGCCAGCAGAGGATCAGATACG.

This clone was seen ten or more times. The CDR3 end falls 3 residues outside the read, so it is completed with the germline J gene. The J gene is TRBJ2-3, the V gene TRBV5-1; 11 nucleotides align to TRBD1. The germline gives CDR1 SGHRS, CDR2 YFSETQ. The CDR3 is 16 residues long. Trimming cost V 3 bases and J 5 bases; bases outside gene matches: 8. CDR3 sequence: CASSSFGTGGGDTQYF. Partial CDR3 DNA: TGCGCCAGCAGCTCCTTTGGGACAGGGGGAGGAGATACG.

The sample holds a few counts of this clone. The missing CDR3 end, 3 residues past where the read stops, is filled in from the germline J gene. V gene TRBV29-1 combines with J gene TRBJ1-2, with D maybe TRBD1 (5 bases). The V gene's germline CDR1 is SQVTM and CDR2 ANQGSEA. The CDR3 runs to 11 residues. The CDR3 loop reads CSVEKEGLYTF. CDR3 DNA (partial): TGCAGCGTTGAAAAGGAGGGGCTC.

This clone occurred many times. The read falls 3 residues short of the CDR3 end, and the missing part is taken from the germline J gene. The chain links TRBV6-1 to TRBJ2-5; TRBD2 matches at 7 bases. The CDR3 covers 15 residues. CDR1 and CDR2 from the germline V gene are MNHNS and SASEGT. CDR3 DNA (partial): TGTGCCAGCAGTGAAATGGGGGGGGAAGAGAGAACC. It is translated as CASSEMGGEERT. The full CDR3 protein reads CASSEMGGEERTQYF.

With respect to this clone: The CDR3 end falls 3 residues outside the read, so it is completed with the germline J gene. The chain recombines TRBV5-4 with TRBJ2-7; 7 bases match TRBD2. The CDR3 length is 14 residues. Germline V gene sequence: CDR1 SGHNT, CDR2 YYREEE (reference sequence). With V trimmed by 1 base and J by 1 base, 2 bases remained unmatched. This CDR3 is CASSLMGGSYEQYF. Incomplete CDR3 DNA: TGTGCCAGCAGCTTGATGGGGGGGTCCTACGAG.

This clone showed up many times. The read stops 3 residues short of the end of the CDR3; the missing end is completed from the germline J gene. V gene TRBV5-1 combines with J gene TRBJ2-2, with D possibly TRBD2 on 6 matching bases. CDR1 and CDR2 from the germline V gene are SGHRS and YFSETQ. The CDR3 sequence is 16 residues long. Trimming took 0 bases from V and 4 from J, leaving 13 bases between them. CDR3 amino acids: CASSLGTMLPTGELFF. Incomplete CDR3 DNA: TGCGCCAGCAGCTTGGGGACTATGCTTCCCACCGGGGAG.

A few counts support this clone. The read ends 3 residues shy of where the CDR3 ends; the end is completed using the germline J gene. The chain couples TRBV30 to TRBJ1-1; D gene uncertain. Germline CDR1 GTSNPN, CDR2 SVGIG (reference sequence). The CDR3 spans 16 residues. Between the trimmed V and J ends, which lost 0 bases and 1 base, there was a span of 15 bases. The CDR3 protein is CAWSVWYAGKNTEAFF. Incomplete CDR3 DNA: TGTGCCTGGAGTGTTTGGTATGCGGGAAAGAACACTGAA.

This clone came up a few times. The CDR3 end lies 3 residues beyond the end of the read and is filled in from the germline J gene. V usage is TRBV7-2 and J usage is TRBJ1-4; no clear D. This CDR3 region has 14 residues. The germline V gene encodes CDR1 SGHTA and CDR2 FQGNSA. The germline V and J ends were trimmed by 5 bases and 0 bases, with 7 bases remaining between them. This CDR3 is CASSLMATNEKLFF. The sequenced CDR3 bases are TGTGCCAGCAGCCTAATGGCAACTAATGAAAAA.

As concerns this clone: The read ends 3 residues before the CDR3 terminus; that terminus is restored from the germline J gene. The rearrangement joins TRBV7-9 to TRBJ1-1, with 8 bases identical to TRBD1. The CDR3 covers 14 residues. Germline V gene lookup returns CDR1 SEHNR and CDR2 FQNEAQ (reference sequence). V lost 8 bases to trimming and J lost 5 bases; unmatched junction nucleotides: 10. The covered CDR3 bases are TGTGCCAGCGGTCAGACAGGGGAGGTAACTGAA. Its translation is CASGQTGEVTE. The complete CDR3 reads CASGQTGEVTEAFF.

As regards this clone: A single base separates this from a much larger clone, so it may be a read error. The read ends 3 residues before the CDR3 terminus; that terminus is restored from the germline J gene. The same CDR3 arises from other DNA sequences in this sample as well. The chain employs TRBV7-8 and TRBJ1-3; no clear D. Looked up from germline, CDR1 is SGHVS and CDR2 is FQNEAQ. The CDR3 is 15 amino acids. The part of the CDR3 DNA that was read is TGTGCCAGCAGCTTGAGGGCAATCTCTGGAAACACA. Translation: CASSLRAISGNT. The full-length CDR3 reads as CASSLRAISGNTIYF.

With respect to this clone: The read ends 3 residues shy of where the CDR3 ends; the end is completed using the germline J gene. J is TRBJ2-2 and V is TRBV7-6, with 9 nucleotides matching TRBD1. The CDR3 totals 16 residues. Germline assignment: CDR1 SGHVS and CDR2 FNYEAQ. The CDR3 DNA, read in part, is TGTGCCAGCAGGGAGGGGATGGGACAGGGATATTCACCG. This translates into CASREGMGQGYSP. The whole CDR3 is CASREGMGQGYSPLFF.

At least ten counts were recorded for this clone. With the read ending 3 residues before the CDR3 end, the germline J gene is used to fill in that end. V usage is TRBV19 and J usage is TRBJ2-1; 13 positions match TRBD2. Trimming cost V 8 bases and J 0 bases; bases outside gene matches: 7. The CDR3 sequence is 17 residues long. Germline lookup yields CDR1 LNHDA and CDR2 SQIVND (reference sequence). The sequenced CDR3 bases are TGTGCCAGTTCGGGACTAGCGGGATCGTACTCCTACAATGAG. Translating gives CASSGLAGSYSYNE. The CDR3 reads in full as CASSGLAGSYSYNEQFF.

This clone was recorded at least ten times. The read ends 3 residues early relative to the CDR3; the germline J gene fills the gap. V usage is TRBV18 and J usage is TRBJ2-3; D is undetermined. Germline V lookup: CDR1 KGHSH, CDR2 LQKENI. The CDR3 sequence is 15 residues long. The CDR3 sequence is CASSPQASRQETQYF. The covered CDR3 bases are TGTGCCAGCTCACCACAGGCCTCAAGGCAAGAGACG.